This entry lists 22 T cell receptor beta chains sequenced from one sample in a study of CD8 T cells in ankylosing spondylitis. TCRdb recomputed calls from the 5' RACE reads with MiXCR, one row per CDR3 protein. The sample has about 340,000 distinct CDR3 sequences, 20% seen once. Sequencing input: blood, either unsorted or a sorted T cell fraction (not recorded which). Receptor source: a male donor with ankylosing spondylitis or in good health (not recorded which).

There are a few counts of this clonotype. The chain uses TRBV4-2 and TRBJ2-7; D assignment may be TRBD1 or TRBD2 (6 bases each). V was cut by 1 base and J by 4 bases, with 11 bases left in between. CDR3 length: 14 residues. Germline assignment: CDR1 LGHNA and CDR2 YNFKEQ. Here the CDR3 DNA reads TGTGCCAGCAGCCAAGGGGGGGCGAGTTACGAGCAGTACTTC. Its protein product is CASSQGGASYEQYF.

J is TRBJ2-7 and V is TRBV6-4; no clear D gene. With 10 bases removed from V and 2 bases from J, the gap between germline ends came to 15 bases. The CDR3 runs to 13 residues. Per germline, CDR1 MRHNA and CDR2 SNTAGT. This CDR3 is CATPAHLTYEQYF. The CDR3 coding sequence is TGTGCCACGCCGGCCCATTTAACCTACGAGCAGTACTTC.

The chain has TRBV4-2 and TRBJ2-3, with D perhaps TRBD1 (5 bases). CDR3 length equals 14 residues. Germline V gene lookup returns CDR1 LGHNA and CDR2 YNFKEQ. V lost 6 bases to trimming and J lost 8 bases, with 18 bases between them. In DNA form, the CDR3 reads TGTGCCAGCAGTCCACAGGCAGAAGGAAGTACGCAGTATTTT. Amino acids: CASSPQAEGSTQYF.

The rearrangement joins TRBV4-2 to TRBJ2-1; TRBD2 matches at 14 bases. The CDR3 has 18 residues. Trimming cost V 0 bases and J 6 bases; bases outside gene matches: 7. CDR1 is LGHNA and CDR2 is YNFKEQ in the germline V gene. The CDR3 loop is CASSQERLAGGLGNEQFF. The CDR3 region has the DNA TGTGCCAGCAGCCAAGAGAGACTAGCGGGGGGGCTAGGCAATGAGCAGTTCTTC.

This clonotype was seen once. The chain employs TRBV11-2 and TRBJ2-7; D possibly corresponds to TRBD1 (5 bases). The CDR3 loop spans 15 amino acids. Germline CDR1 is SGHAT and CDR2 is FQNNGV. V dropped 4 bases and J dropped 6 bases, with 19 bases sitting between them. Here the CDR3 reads CASSWNWGSSSEQYF. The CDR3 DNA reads TGTGCCAGCAGCTGGAACTGGGGCAGTTCAAGCGAGCAGTACTTC. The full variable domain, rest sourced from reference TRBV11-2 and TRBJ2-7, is EAGVAQSPRYKIIEKRQSVAFWCNPISGHATLYWYQQILGQGPKLLIQFQNNGVVDDSQLPKDRFSAERLKGVDSTLKIQPAKLEDSAVYLCASSWNWGSSSEQYFGPGTRLTVT.

The DNA for the CDR3 is TGTGCCACCAGCAGAGATGGTCCGTTCGCTGAAGAGACCCAGTACTTC. Translating it yields CATSRDGPFAEETQYF. V is TRBV15 and J is TRBJ2-5; D remains unclear. The germline V and J ends were trimmed by 0 bases and 3 bases, with 14 bases remaining between them. CDR1 LNHNV and CDR2 YYDKDF come from the germline V gene (reference sequence). This CDR3 region has 16 residues.

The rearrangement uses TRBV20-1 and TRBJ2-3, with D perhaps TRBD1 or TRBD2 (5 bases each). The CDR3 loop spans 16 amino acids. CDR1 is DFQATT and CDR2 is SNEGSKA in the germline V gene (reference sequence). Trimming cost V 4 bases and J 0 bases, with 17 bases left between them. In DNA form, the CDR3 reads TGCAGTGCTAACCGATTGGGGGAGATGAGCACAGATACGCAGTATTTT. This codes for CSANRLGEMSTDTQYF.

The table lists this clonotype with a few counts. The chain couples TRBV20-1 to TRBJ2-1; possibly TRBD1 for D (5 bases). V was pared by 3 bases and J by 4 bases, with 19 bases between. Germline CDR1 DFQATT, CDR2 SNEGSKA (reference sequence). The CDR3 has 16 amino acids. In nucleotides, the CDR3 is TGCAGTGCTAGCGGTGCGACGTGGGGCGAGTACAATGAGCAGTTCTTC. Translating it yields CSASGATWGEYNEQFF.

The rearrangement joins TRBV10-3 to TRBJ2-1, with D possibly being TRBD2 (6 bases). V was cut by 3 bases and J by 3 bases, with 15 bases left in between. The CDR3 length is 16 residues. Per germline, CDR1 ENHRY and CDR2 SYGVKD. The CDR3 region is CAISDPALAFYNEQFF. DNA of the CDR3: TGTGCCATCAGTGACCCCGCGCTAGCGTTCTACAATGAGCAGTTCTTC.

The CDR3 is CASSLADGTQETQYF. DNA of the CDR3: TGTGCCAGCAGCTTAGCAGACGGGACGCAAGAGACCCAGTACTTC. The chain uses TRBV7-8 and TRBJ2-5; D is possibly TRBD1 or TRBD2 (5 bases each). Between the trimmed V and J ends, which lost 0 bases and 2 bases, there was a span of 10 bases. Germline V gene lookup returns CDR1 SGHVS and CDR2 FQNEAQ. The CDR3 loop spans 15 amino acids.

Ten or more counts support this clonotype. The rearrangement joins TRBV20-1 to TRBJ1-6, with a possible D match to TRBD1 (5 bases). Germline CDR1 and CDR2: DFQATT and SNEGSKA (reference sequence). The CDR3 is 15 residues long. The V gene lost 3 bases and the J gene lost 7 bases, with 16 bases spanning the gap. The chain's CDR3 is CSARGSGFVNSPLHF. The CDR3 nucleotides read TGCAGTGCTAGGGGCTCAGGGTTCGTCAATTCACCCCTCCACTTT.

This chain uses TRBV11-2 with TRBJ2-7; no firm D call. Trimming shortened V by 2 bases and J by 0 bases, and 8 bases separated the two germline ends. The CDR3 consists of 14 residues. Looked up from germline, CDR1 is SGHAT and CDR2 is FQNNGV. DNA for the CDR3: TGTGCCAGCAGCTTAATGGCATCCTCCTACGAGCAGTACTTC. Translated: CASSLMASSYEQYF.

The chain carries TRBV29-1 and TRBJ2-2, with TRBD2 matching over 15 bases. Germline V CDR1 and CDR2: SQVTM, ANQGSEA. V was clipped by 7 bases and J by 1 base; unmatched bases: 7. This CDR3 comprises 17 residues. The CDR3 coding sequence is TGCAGCGCCTCCGGGACTAGCGGGGGGAAGAACACCGGGGAGCTGTTTTTT. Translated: CSASGTSGGKNTGELFF.

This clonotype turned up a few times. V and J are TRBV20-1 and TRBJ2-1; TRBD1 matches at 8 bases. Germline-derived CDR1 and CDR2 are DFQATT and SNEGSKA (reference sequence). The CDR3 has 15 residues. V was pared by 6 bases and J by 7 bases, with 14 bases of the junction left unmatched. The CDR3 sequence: CSARPPRTGSNEQFF. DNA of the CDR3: TGCAGTGCCCGACCGCCCCGGACAGGGAGTAATGAGCAGTTCTTC.

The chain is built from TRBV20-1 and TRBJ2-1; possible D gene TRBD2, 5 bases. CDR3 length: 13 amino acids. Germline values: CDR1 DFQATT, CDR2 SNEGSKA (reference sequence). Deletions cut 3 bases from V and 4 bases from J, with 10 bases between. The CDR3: CSASERNYNEQFF. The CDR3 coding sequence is TGCAGTGCTAGCGAGCGGAATTACAATGAGCAGTTCTTC.

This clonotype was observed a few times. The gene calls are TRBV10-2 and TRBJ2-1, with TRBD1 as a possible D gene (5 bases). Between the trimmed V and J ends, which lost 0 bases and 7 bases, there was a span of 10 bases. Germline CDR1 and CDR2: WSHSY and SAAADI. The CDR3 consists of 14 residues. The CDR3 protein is CASSESRAGNEQFF. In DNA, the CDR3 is TGCGCCAGCAGTGAGTCACGGGCAGGGAATGAGCAGTTCTTC.

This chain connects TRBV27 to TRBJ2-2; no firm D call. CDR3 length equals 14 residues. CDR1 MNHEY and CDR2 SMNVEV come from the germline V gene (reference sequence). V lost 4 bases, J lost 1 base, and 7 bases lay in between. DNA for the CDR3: TGTGCCAGCAGTTCACTCGGGAACACCGGGGAGCTGTTTTTT. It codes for CASSSLGNTGELFF.

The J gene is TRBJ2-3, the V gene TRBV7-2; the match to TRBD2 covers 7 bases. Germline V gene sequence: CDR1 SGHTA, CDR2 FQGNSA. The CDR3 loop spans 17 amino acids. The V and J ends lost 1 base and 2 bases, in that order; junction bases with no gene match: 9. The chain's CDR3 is CASSLGPAGVNTDTQYF. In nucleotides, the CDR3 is TGTGCCAGCAGCTTAGGTCCGGCGGGGGTGAACACAGATACGCAGTATTTT.

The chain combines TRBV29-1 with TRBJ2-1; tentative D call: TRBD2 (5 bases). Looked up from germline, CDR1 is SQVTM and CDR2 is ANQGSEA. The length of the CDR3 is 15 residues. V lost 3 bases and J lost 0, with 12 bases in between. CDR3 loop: CSVEGGQSSYNEQFF. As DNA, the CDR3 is TGCAGCGTTGAGGGCGGGCAGAGCTCCTACAATGAGCAGTTCTTC.

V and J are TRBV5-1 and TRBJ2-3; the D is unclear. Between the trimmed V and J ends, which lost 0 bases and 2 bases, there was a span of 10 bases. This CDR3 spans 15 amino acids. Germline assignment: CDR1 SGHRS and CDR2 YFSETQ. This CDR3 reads CASSLATLITDTQYF. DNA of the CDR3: TGCGCCAGCAGCTTGGCCACACTTATCACAGATACGCAGTATTTT. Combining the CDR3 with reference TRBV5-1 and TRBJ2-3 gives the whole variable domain KAGVTQTPRYLIKTRGQQVTLSCSPISGHRSVSWYQQTPGQGLQFLFEYFSETQRNKGNFPGRFSGRQFSNSRSEMNVSTLELGDSALYLCASSLATLITDTQYFGPGTRLTVL.

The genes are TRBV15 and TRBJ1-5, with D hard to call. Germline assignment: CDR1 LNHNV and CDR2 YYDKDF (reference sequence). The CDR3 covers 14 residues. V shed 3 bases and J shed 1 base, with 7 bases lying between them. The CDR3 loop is CATSSFWSNQPQHF. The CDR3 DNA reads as TGTGCCACCAGCAGCTTTTGGAGCAATCAGCCCCAGCATTTT. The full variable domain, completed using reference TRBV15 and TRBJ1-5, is DAMVIQNPRYQVTQFGKPVTLSCSQTLNHNVMYWYQQKSSQAPKLLFHYYDKDFNNEADTPDNFQSRRPNTSFCFLDIRSPGLGDTAMYLCATSSFWSNQPQHFGDGTRLSIL.

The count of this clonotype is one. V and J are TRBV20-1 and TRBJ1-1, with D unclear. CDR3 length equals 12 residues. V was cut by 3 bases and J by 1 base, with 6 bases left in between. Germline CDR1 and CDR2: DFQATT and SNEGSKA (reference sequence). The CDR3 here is CSASMSNTEAFF. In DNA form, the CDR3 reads TGCAGTGCTAGTATGTCGAACACTGAAGCTTTCTTT.